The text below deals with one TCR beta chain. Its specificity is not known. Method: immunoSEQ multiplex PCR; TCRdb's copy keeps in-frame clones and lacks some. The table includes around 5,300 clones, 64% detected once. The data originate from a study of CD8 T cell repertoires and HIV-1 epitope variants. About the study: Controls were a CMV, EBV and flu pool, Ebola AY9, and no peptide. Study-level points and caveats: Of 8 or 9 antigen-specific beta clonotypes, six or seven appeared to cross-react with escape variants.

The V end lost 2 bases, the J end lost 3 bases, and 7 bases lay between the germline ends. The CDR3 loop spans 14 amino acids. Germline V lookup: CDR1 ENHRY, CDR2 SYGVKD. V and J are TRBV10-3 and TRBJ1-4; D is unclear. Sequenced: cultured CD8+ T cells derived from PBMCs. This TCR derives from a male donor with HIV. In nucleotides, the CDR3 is TGTGCCATCAGTGAGACCACCTCTAATGAAAAACTGTTTTTT. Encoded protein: CAISETTSNEKLFF.